The present TCR beta chain was sequenced within a study of blood T cell repertoires in COVID-19. The CDR3 extends over 15 amino acids. Germline V lookup: CDR1 SGHNT, CDR2 YYREEE (reference sequence). After removal of 3 bases from V and 1 base from J, the junction contained 5 bases not matched to a gene. Libraries were prepared by immunoSEQ multiplex PCR; TCRdb keeps only in-frame clonotypes and omits some of them. The data show approximately 250,000 clones, with approximately 90% seen just once and roughly 2% held by the top ten. The sample taken for sequencing was PBMCs or T cells enriched from blood (not recorded which). This clonotype was sampled from a woman in her fifties or sixties in a cohort exposed to, infected with or recovered from COVID-19 (not recorded which). The V and J genes are TRBV5-4 and TRBJ2-3; TRBD2 aligns across 7 bases. CDR3 bases: TGTGCCAGCAGCTCTCCTAGCGGAGGCACAGATACGCAGTATTTT. Translated: CASSSPSGGTDTQYF.